Shown below are 5 T cell receptor beta chains from a single sample sequenced in a study of human T cells and chemical hapten exposure. TCRdb reanalysed the RACE reads using MiXCR and keeps one entry per CDR3 protein. The repertoire has 80,000 to 95,000 distinct CDR3 sequences, 11% of them found once; the top ten carry 1.6%. Time point defined: patch test 2, 6 weeks after DPC sensitization. Stated treatment: therapeutic diphenylcyclopropenone sensitization with weekly scalp DPC. Material: whole blood, obtained in connection with sensitization to the hapten diphenylcyclopropenone (DPC). The receptors were sampled from a man between 18 and 29 years old with alopecia areata. Some clones in this sample may be carry-over from other donors' samples.

This clonotype was recorded a few times. The gene calls are TRBV7-2 and TRBJ1-1; the D gene is possibly TRBD1 (6 bases). The CDR3 has 15 residues. Germline V gene lookup returns CDR1 SGHTA and CDR2 FQGNSA. The ends were cut back, 1 base at V and 1 base at J, with 10 bases in the middle. The CDR3 DNA follows: TGTGCCAGCAGCTTAGGTGCAGGGGAGAACACTGAAGCTTTCTTT. This gives the protein CASSLGAGENTEAFF.

This clonotype has ten or more counts. The V call is TRBV5-1, the J call TRBJ2-5; possible D gene TRBD1, 6 bases. Germline loops: CDR1 SGHRS, CDR2 YFSETQ. The CDR3 sequence is 20 residues long. The V end lost 0 bases, the J end lost 5 bases, and 29 bases lay between the germline ends. The DNA of the CDR3 is TGCGCCAGCAGCTTGGCGTCGAGAGGGGGATTTCCAACCCGCGCGGAGACCCAGTACTTC. Its protein product is CASSLASRGGFPTRAETQYF.

V and J are TRBV7-9 and TRBJ2-5; the D gene is possibly TRBD2 (5 bases). V was cut by 6 bases and J by 5 bases, with 13 bases left in between. The germline V gene has CDR1 SEHNR and CDR2 FQNEAQ (reference sequence). This CDR3 spans 13 amino acids. The CDR3 reads CASRADQRETQYF. CDR3 nucleotides: TGTGCCAGCAGGGCGGACCAGCGGGAGACCCAGTACTTC.

This clonotype came up many times. The chain combines TRBV4-3 with TRBJ1-1, with D hard to call. This CDR3 region has 13 residues. The germline V and J ends were trimmed by 2 bases and 0 bases, with 4 bases remaining between them. Germline V gene data show CDR1 as LGHNA and CDR2 as YSLEER. In nucleotides, the CDR3 is TGCGCCAGCAGCCAAAACTTGAACACTGAAGCTTTCTTT. It yields the protein CASSQNLNTEAFF.

This clonotype has more than one count but fewer than ten. The chain couples TRBV29-1 to TRBJ2-7, with a tentative D call TRBD2 (5 bases). Trimming left V 6 bases short and J 2 bases short, with 14 bases between. The CDR3 sequence is 13 residues long. Germline lookup yields CDR1 SQVTM and CDR2 ANQGSEA. The CDR3 nucleotides read TGCAGCGTCGTGGGCGCGGGCACCTACGAGCAGTACTTC. This sequence encodes CSVVGAGTYEQYF.